The rows below give T cell receptor beta chains drawn from one sample of a study of CD8 T cells in Susac syndrome. Using its own MiXCR run on the immunoSEQ multiplex PCR reads, TCRdb lists one record per CDR3 protein. The sample lists more than 100,000 distinct CDR3 sequences, 85% to 95% occurring once. Sequencing was done on a sample of CD8+ T cells from PBMCs. These receptor sequences come from a human donor with Susac syndrome. The CDR3 runs from the conserved cysteine through the conserved F or W. The order of the fields is V gene, J gene, clone size, D gene, CDR3 length, CDR3 protein, CDR3 DNA. The D gene is left open where the match is weak. Size is stated for part of the rows, as once, few or many counts, or as a class when the clone is expanded.

TRBV2	TRBJ2-7	-	TRBD1	12	CASRDSIYEQYF	TGTGCCAGCCGGGACAGTATATACGAGCAGTACTTC
TRBV2	TRBJ2-7	-	-	12	CASSGEAGEQYF	TGTGCCAGCAGTGGAGAAGCGGGCGAGCAGTACTTC
TRBV6-5	TRBJ2-7	-	-	13	CASSFGAAYEQYF	TGTGCCAGCAGTTTCGGGGCGGCCTACGAGCAGTACTTC
TRBV12-3/TRBV12-4	TRBJ1-2	-	TRBD1	14	CASSLEGAFYGYTF	TGTGCCAGCAGTTTAGAGGGGGCCTTCTATGGCTACACCTTC
TRBV13	TRBJ1-1	-	-	14	CASSTWDTNTEAFF	TGTGCCAGCAGCACCTGGGACACCAACACTGAAGCTTTCTTT
TRBV5-1	TRBJ1-1	-	-	13	CASSSWTVTEAFF	TGCGCCAGCAGCTCCTGGACAGTCACTGAAGCTTTCTTT
TRBV5-1	TRBJ1-5	-	-	14	CASSLGSGIQPQHF	TGCGCCAGCAGCTTGGGTTCGGGGATCCAGCCCCAGCATTTT
TRBV30	TRBJ2-1	once	-	12	CAWNPQGNEQFF	TGTGCCTGGAACCCTCAAGGCAATGAGCAGTTCTTC
TRBV6-5	TRBJ2-5	-	-	14	CASCRLGMRETQYF	TGTGCCAGCTGCCGCTTGGGGATGCGAGAGACCCAGTACTTC
TRBV5-1	TRBJ2-5	-	-	16	CASSVRELQFSETQYF	TGCGCCAGCAGCGTGAGGGAACTCCAGTTTTCAGAGACCCAGTACTTC
TRBV6-1	TRBJ2-5	-	TRBD2	16	CASSLGLAGGFETQYF	TGTGCCAGCAGTCTGGGACTAGCGGGGGGGTTTGAGACCCAGTACTTC
TRBV20-1	TRBJ1-1	-	-	12	CSARRGRREAFF	TGCAGTGCTAGACGGGGTAGGAGGGAAGCTTTCTTT
TRBV13	TRBJ2-5	-	-	14	CASSPRGSKETQYF	TGTGCCAGCAGCCCCCGAGGTAGTAAGGAGACCCAGTACTTC
TRBV7-8	TRBJ2-5	-	-	15	CASSFREGVPETQYF	TGTGCCAGCAGCTTTCGAGAGGGGGTCCCGGAGACCCAGTACTTC
TRBV29-1	TRBJ2-7	-	TRBD2	17	CSANTGLAGGKAYEQYF	TGCAGCGCCAATACCGGGCTAGCGGGGGGCAAGGCCTACGAGCAGTACTTC
TRBV18	TRBJ2-7	few	-	13	CASSPPLSYEQYF	TGTGCCAGCTCACCACCCCTCTCCTACGAGCAGTACTTC
TRBV6-5	TRBJ2-6	-	TRBD1	19	CASSFLTGGNPSGANVLTF	TGTGCCAGCAGTTTTCTCACAGGGGGTAATCCCTCTGGGGCCAACGTCCTGACTTTC
TRBV10-2	TRBJ2-7	-	-	11	CASSELRRLDF	TGCGCCAGCAGTGAGTTGCGACGCTTGGACTTC
TRBV12-5	TRBJ2-6	-	-	15	CASGLVRSGANVLTF	TGTGCTAGTGGTTTGGTAAGGTCTGGGGCCAACGTCCTGACTTTC
TRBV29-1	TRBJ1-2	once	-	12	CSVEARKYGYTF	TGCAGCGTTGAAGCCAGGAAGTATGGCTACACCTTC
TRBV27	TRBJ2-5	-	TRBD2	15	CASSSQRGVFETQYF	TGTGCCAGCAGCAGCCAGCGGGGGGTTTTCGAGACCCAGTACTTC
TRBV6-2/TRBV6-3	TRBJ1-6	-	TRBD1	16	CASSSGPGQGGSPLHF	TGTGCCAGCAGTTCCGGACCGGGACAGGGCGGTTCACCCCTCCACTTT
TRBV11-3	TRBJ2-1	-	TRBD1	16	CASSLAYRGSIGEQFF	TGTGCCAGCAGCTTAGCTTACAGGGGGAGTATCGGCGAGCAGTTCTTC
TRBV29-1	TRBJ1-2	-	TRBD1	12	CSVEGQGYGYTF	TGCAGCGTTGAAGGACAGGGCTATGGCTACACCTTC
TRBV27	TRBJ1-5	-	-	16	CASSYEGGGRHQPQHF	TGTGCCAGCAGTTATGAGGGCGGTGGCCGACATCAGCCCCAGCATTTT
TRBV30	TRBJ1-2	-	TRBD1	15	CAWSRTGDPLYGYTF	TGTGCCTGGAGTAGGACAGGGGATCCTCTCTATGGCTACACCTTC
TRBV6-2/TRBV6-3	TRBJ1-5	-	-	15	CASSPNDAPNQPQHF	TGTGCCAGCAGCCCCAATGACGCGCCTAATCAGCCCCAGCATTTT
TRBV12-3/TRBV12-4	TRBJ2-5	-	TRBD2	16	CASSSATSGVGETQYF	TGTGCCAGCAGCTCCGCGACTAGCGGGGTAGGGGAGACCCAGTACTTC
TRBV3-1	TRBJ2-7	-	TRBD1	15	CASSQGTGGTYEQYF	TGTGCCAGCAGCCAAGGGACAGGGGGCACCTACGAGCAGTACTTC
TRBV15	TRBJ2-1	once	TRBD2	13	CATSSGGANEQFF	TGTGCCACCAGCAGCGGGGGGGCCAATGAGCAGTTCTTC
TRBV14	TRBJ1-1	-	-	13	CASSLGINTEAFF	TGTGCCAGCAGCCTAGGCATAAACACTGAAGCTTTCTTT
TRBV9	TRBJ2-5	once	-	14	CASSAGTPRETQYF	TGTGCCAGCAGCGCCGGGACTCCCCGAGAGACCCAGTACTTC
TRBV29-1	TRBJ2-5	-	TRBD2	14	CSVVLAGGGETQYF	TGCAGCGTCGTACTAGCGGGGGGAGGAGAGACCCAGTACTTC
TRBV15	TRBJ2-2	-	-	15	CATSRRPPNTGELFF	TGTGCCACCAGCAGAAGACCACCTAACACCGGGGAGCTGTTTTTT
TRBV12-3/TRBV12-4	TRBJ2-1	-	-	11	CASSKSEKQFF	TGTGCCAGCAGTAAGTCAGAAAAGCAGTTCTTC